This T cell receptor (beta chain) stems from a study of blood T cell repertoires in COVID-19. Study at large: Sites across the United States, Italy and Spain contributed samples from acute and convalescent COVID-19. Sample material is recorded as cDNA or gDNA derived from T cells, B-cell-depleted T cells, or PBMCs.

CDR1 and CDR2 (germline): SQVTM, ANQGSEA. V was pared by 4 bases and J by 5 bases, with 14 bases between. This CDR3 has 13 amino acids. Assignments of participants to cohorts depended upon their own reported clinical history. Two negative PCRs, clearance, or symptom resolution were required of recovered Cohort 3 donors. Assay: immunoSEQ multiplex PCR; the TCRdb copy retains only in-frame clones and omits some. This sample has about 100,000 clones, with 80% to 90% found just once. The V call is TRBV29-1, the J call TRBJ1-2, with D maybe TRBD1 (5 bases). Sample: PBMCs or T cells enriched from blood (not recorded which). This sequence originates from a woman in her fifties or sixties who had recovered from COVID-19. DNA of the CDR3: TGCAGCGTTGGGGGGGTAGATGTGTATGGCTACACCTTC. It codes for CSVGGVDVYGYTF.